The 28 T cell receptor beta chains given below trace back to one sample, sequenced in a study of blood T cell repertoires in COVID-19 (dated by TCRdb to about 2020). The method was the immunoSEQ multiplex PCR assay. This is the immuneACCESS table as TCRdb keeps it, with only in-frame sequences that have V and J called. A part of the clones is gone; compared with another copy, unresolved V genes explain less than half, and the rest is unexplained. The sample table holds 150,000 to 200,000 clones, of which roughly 82% were seen once. 13% to 15% of the sample is held by the ten biggest clonotypes. The sequenced material came from PBMCs or T cells enriched from blood (not recorded which). All receptors derive from a man in his fifties who had recovered from COVID-19.

This chain connects TRBV20-1 to TRBJ1-2; D gene ambiguous. The V gene lost 4 bases and the J gene lost 0 bases, with 3 bases spanning the gap. The germline V gene encodes CDR1 DFQATT and CDR2 SNEGSKA (reference sequence). This CDR3 region has 11 residues. The chain's CDR3 is CSANTNYGYTF. The CDR3, as DNA: TGCAGTGCTAACACTAACTATGGCTACACCTTC.

The chain links TRBV29-1 to TRBJ2-7; 8 bases match TRBD1. The CDR3 covers 13 residues. The V gene end was trimmed by 6 bases and the J gene end by 5 bases; junction bases not matched to a gene: 9. The germline CDR1 and CDR2 sequences are SQVTM and ANQGSEA. The CDR3 nucleotides read TGCAGCGTGACCGGACAGGGCTTCCACGAGCAGTACTTC. Translation gives CSVTGQGFHEQYF.

This chain connects TRBV6-5 to TRBJ1-2; 7 bases match TRBD1. The CDR3 has 15 residues. V shed 10 bases, J shed 0 bases, and the junction held 11 bases outside the gene matches. Germline V gene lookup returns CDR1 MNHEY and CDR2 SVGAGI. The CDR3 DNA sequence: TGTGCCATCCGGAAGGGGACAGAGGCTAACTATGGCTACACCTTC. Its protein is CAIRKGTEANYGYTF.

CDR3 DNA sequence: TGCGCCAGCAGCTTGGTGGGAGTATATGGCTACACCTTC. Residues: CASSLVGVYGYTF. The V call is TRBV5-1, the J call TRBJ1-2, with D hard to call. The CDR3 runs to 13 residues. Trimming removed 0 bases at V and 5 bases at J, with 8 bases between. Germline V gives CDR1 SGHRS, CDR2 YFSETQ.

This clone was counted only a few times. The V call is TRBV5-4, the J call TRBJ1-6, with 7 bases that match TRBD1. The CDR3 covers 18 residues. Germline trimming cut 0 bases from V and 6 bases from J; bases unmatched to any gene: 12. The germline gives CDR1 SGHNT, CDR2 YYREEE (reference sequence). Written as DNA, the CDR3 is TGTGCCAGCAGCTTGGTTTTGGGATCACAGGGGCTTAATTCACCCCTCCACTTT. It specifies CASSLVLGSQGLNSPLHF.

V is TRBV9 and J is TRBJ2-1, with TRBD2 matching 11 bases. Germline V gives CDR1 SGDLS, CDR2 YYNGEE. This CDR3 contains 15 residues. The V and J ends lost 4 bases and 7 bases, in that order; junction bases with no gene match: 7. The CDR3 is CASSSRLAGSNEQFF. Written as DNA, the CDR3 is TGTGCCAGCAGCTCAAGACTAGCGGGGTCAAATGAGCAGTTCTTC.

V gene TRBV9 combines with J gene TRBJ2-7, with 12 positions matching TRBD1. The CDR3 is made up of 15 amino acids. V was clipped by 4 bases and J by 6 bases; unmatched bases: 8. The germline V gene has CDR1 SGDLS and CDR2 YYNGEE. CDR3 coding DNA: TGTGCCAGCAGCCCAGAGGGACAGGGGGCCGTCGAGCAGTACTTC. This encodes CASSPEGQGAVEQYF.

This sequence joins TRBV18 and TRBJ1-1, with TRBD1 as a possible D gene (6 bases). CDR3 length: 14 amino acids. V shed 5 bases and J shed 0 bases, with 10 bases lying between them. Germline V gene lookup returns CDR1 KGHSH and CDR2 LQKENI. CDR3 DNA sequence: TGTGCCAGCTCATCTGACAGGATGAACACTGAAGCTTTCTTT. The encoded protein is CASSSDRMNTEAFF. Looking up the rest from reference TRBV18 and TRBJ1-1 gives the full variable domain: NAGVMQNPRHLVRRRGQEARLRCSPMKGHSHVYWYRQLPEEGLKFMVYLQKENIIDESGMPKERFSAEFPKEGPSILRIQQVVRGDSAAYFCASSSDRMNTEAFFGQGTRLTVV.

This clone was recorded only once. The chain has TRBV3-1 (or the pseudogene TRBV3-2) and TRBJ1-2; possibly TRBD1 for D (6 bases). Germline assignment: CDR1 LGHDT and CDR2 YNNKEL (reference sequence). The V end lost 7 bases, the J end lost 4 bases, and 16 bases lay between the germline ends. The CDR3 is made up of 14 amino acids. The CDR3 is CASTPTGLSYGYTF. The CDR3 DNA sequence: TGTGCCAGCACCCCGACAGGTTTGAGCTATGGCTACACCTTC.

The chain links TRBV5-1 to TRBJ1-1; D remains ambiguous. Germline CDR1 and CDR2: SGHRS and YFSETQ. The CDR3 sequence is 15 residues long. Trimming shortened V by 0 bases and J by 1 base, and 10 bases separated the two germline ends. CDR3 in amino acids: CASSLEAWANTEAFF. Written as DNA, the CDR3 is TGCGCCAGCAGCTTGGAAGCTTGGGCGAACACTGAAGCTTTCTTT.

The chain joins TRBV7-8 to TRBJ2-3; no firm D call. Trimming pared 2 bases from V and 1 base from J, leaving 10 bases between. The CDR3 runs 15 residues. CDR1 is SGHVS, CDR2 FQNEAQ, per germline. Here the CDR3 reads CASSLRRYRTDTQYF. In nucleotides, the CDR3 is TGTGCCAGCAGCTTACGTAGATATCGCACAGATACGCAGTATTTT.

The gene calls are TRBV1 and TRBJ1-1. TRBV1 is a listed pseudogene. The CDR3 extends over 14 amino acids. CDR3 protein: CTSSPPLEGTEAFF. CDR3 bases: TGCACCAGCAGCCCCCCGCTCGAGGGCACTGAAGCTTTCTTT.

V and J are TRBV3-1 (or the pseudogene TRBV3-2) and TRBJ2-5; D is uncertain. CDR3 length equals 16 residues. CDR1 is LGHDT, CDR2 YNNKEL, per germline (reference sequence). The V end was cut by 0 bases, the J end by 2 bases, with 13 bases between. This CDR3 reads CASSQDMAATQETQYF. The CDR3 DNA sequence: TGTGCCAGCAGCCAAGATATGGCGGCCACTCAAGAGACCCAGTACTTC.

The chain uses TRBV12-3 or TRBV12-4 and TRBJ2-7; 7 nucleotides align to TRBD1. The CDR3 length is 12 residues. Trimming cost V 6 bases and J 1 base; bases outside gene matches: 0. The CDR3 sequence is CASRGQSYEQYF. CDR3 bases: TGTGCCAGCAGGGGACAGTCCTACGAGCAGTACTTC.

This clone was seen once. The chain is built from TRBV4-1 and TRBJ2-5; D is uncertain. This CDR3 is 14 amino acids long. With 6 bases removed from V and 3 bases from J, the gap between germline ends came to 14 bases. Per the germline V gene, CDR1 is MGHRA and CDR2 is YSYEKL. The CDR3 here is CASSSRWQEETQYF. CDR3 in DNA: TGCGCCAGCAGTTCCCGGTGGCAGGAAGAGACCCAGTACTTC.

V is TRBV2 and J is TRBJ1-6, with D perhaps TRBD1 (6 bases). The germline CDR1 and CDR2 sequences are SNHLY and FYNNEI. The V end lost 4 bases, the J end lost 7 bases, and 8 bases lay between the germline ends. The CDR3 loop spans 13 amino acids. In nucleotides, the CDR3 is TGTGCCAGCAGTGGGACAGCAAATTCACCCCTCCACTTT. Amino acid sequence: CASSGTANSPLHF.

Concerning this clone: At one end the junction does not follow the germline gene, possibly because of a read error. The chain couples TRBV28 to TRBJ2-7, with 8 bases that match TRBD1. From germline, CDR1 is MDHEN and CDR2 SYDVKM. CDR3 length: 14 amino acids. Here the CDR3 DNA reads TGTGCCAGCAGTTTAAGGACAGGGTCCTCCGAGCAGTACTTC. Translated, it gives CASSLRTGSSEQYF.

The V and J genes are TRBV6-5 and TRBJ1-1, with TRBD1 identical over 8 bases. The germline CDR1 and CDR2 sequences are MNHEY and SVGAGI. The CDR3 covers 14 residues. The trim removed 7 bases at V and 5 bases at J, leaving 9 bases unmatched. CDR3 region: CASITDRGGTEAFF. The CDR3 nucleotides are TGTGCCAGCATAACAGACAGGGGTGGGACTGAAGCTTTCTTT.

The J gene is TRBJ2-5, the V gene TRBV24-1, with 7 bases matching TRBD1. Germline values: CDR1 KGHDR, CDR2 SFDVKD. This CDR3 region has 15 residues. J lost 2 bases, V lost 4 bases, and 6 bases had no gene match. The CDR3, as DNA: TGTGCCACCAGTGACTTCCCAGGGGGACAAGAGACCCAGTACTTC. Translation: CATSDFPGGQETQYF.

CDR3 sequence reads: CASSLGRGGRSNQPQHF. CDR3 nucleotide sequence: TGTGCCAGCAGCTTGGGGAGGGGAGGTAGAAGCAATCAGCCCCAGCATTTT. The chain carries TRBV5-8 and TRBJ1-5; D perhaps matches TRBD1 (5 bases). Germline CDR1 and CDR2: SGHTS and YDEGEE. Trimming cost V 0 bases and J 1 base, with 14 bases left between them. The CDR3 loop spans 17 amino acids. Full variable domain (rest looked up from reference TRBV5-8 and TRBJ1-5): EAGVTQSPTHLIKTRGQQATLRCSPISGHTSVYWYQQALGLGLQFLLWYDEGEERNRGNFPPRFSGRQFPNYSSELNVNALELEDSALYLCASSLGRGGRSNQPQHFGDGTRLSIL.

The rearrangement links TRBV10-2 to TRBJ2-7, with TRBD2 identical over 12 bases. J was trimmed by 3 bases and V by 6 bases; bases with no gene match: 6. Germline loops: CDR1 WSHSY, CDR2 SAAADI. The CDR3 is 15 residues long. CDR3 bases: TGCGCCAGCAGACTAGCGGGGGGCCGGTACTACGAGCAGTACTTC. Translating it yields CASRLAGGRYYEQYF.

The rearrangement joins TRBV9 to TRBJ1-3; D gene ambiguous. In germline, CDR1 is SGDLS, CDR2 YYNGEE. V was shortened by 0 bases and J by 0 bases, with 13 bases between the two germline ends. The CDR3 has 17 residues. The CDR3 DNA reads TGTGCCAGCAGCGTAGGCCAGACACAGAGCTCTGGAAACACCATATATTTT. This encodes CASSVGQTQSSGNTIYF. The full variable domain, rest sourced from reference TRBV9 and TRBJ1-3, is DSGVTQTPKHLITATGQRVTLRCSPRSGDLSVYWYQQSLDQGLQFLIQYYNGEERAKGNILERFSAQQFPDLHSELNLSSLELGDSALYFCASSVGQTQSSGNTIYFGEGSWLTVV.

The gene calls are TRBV5-1 and TRBJ2-7, with D unresolved. This CDR3 is built from 12 residues. Germline assignment: CDR1 SGHRS and CDR2 YFSETQ. V gave up 1 base and J gave up 2 bases, with 4 bases separating them. The CDR3: CASSLFAYEQYF. The CDR3, as DNA: TGCGCCAGCAGCTTGTTCGCCTACGAGCAGTACTTC.

The rearrangement joins TRBV5-1 to TRBJ1-1; D possibly corresponds to TRBD1 (5 bases). The CDR3 covers 16 residues. The V gene lost 0 bases and the J gene lost 0 bases, with 12 bases spanning the gap. Germline CDR1 and CDR2: SGHRS and YFSETQ. The CDR3: CASSLVSGGMNTEAFF. Here the CDR3 DNA reads TGCGCCAGCAGCTTGGTATCGGGGGGGATGAACACTGAAGCTTTCTTT.

The gene calls are TRBV27 and TRBJ2-3, with 9 bases lining up with TRBD2. CDR1 MNHEY and CDR2 SMNVEV come from the germline V gene (reference sequence). The J segment lost 3 bases and the V segment lost 1 base, leaving 5 bases of the junction unmatched. There are 16 residues in the CDR3. Here the CDR3 reads CASSLLAGGRTDTQYF. Here the CDR3 DNA reads TGTGCCAGCAGTTTATTGGCGGGGGGGCGGACAGATACGCAGTATTTT.

The rearrangement joins TRBV5-4 to TRBJ1-1; D gene uncertain. Trimming took off 2 bases at V and 3 bases at J, with 14 bases between the two ends. The CDR3 runs 15 residues. Germline V lookup: CDR1 SGHNT, CDR2 YYREEE (reference sequence). The CDR3 sequence: CASSFSQIADTEAFF. In DNA, the CDR3 is TGTGCCAGCAGCTTTTCCCAGATCGCAGACACTGAAGCTTTCTTT.

J is TRBJ1-6 and V is TRBV11-2; D may be TRBD1 (6 bases). Trimming stripped 1 base from V and 4 bases from J, with 8 bases between. The CDR3 extends over 15 amino acids. Per the germline V gene, CDR1 is SGHAT and CDR2 is FQNNGV. CDR3 bases: TGTGCCAGCAGCTTAGTACAGGGTTATAATTCACCCCTCCACTTT. It specifies CASSLVQGYNSPLHF.

This chain uses TRBV19 with TRBJ2-2, with TRBD1 as a possible D gene (6 bases). The germline gives CDR1 LNHDA, CDR2 SQIVND (reference sequence). The CDR3 has 15 residues. Between the trimmed V and J ends, which lost 6 bases and 4 bases, there was a span of 15 bases. The CDR3, as DNA: TGTGCCAGTAGCCGACTGGGACAAACCACCGGGGAGCTGTTTTTT. It encodes CASSRLGQTTGELFF.